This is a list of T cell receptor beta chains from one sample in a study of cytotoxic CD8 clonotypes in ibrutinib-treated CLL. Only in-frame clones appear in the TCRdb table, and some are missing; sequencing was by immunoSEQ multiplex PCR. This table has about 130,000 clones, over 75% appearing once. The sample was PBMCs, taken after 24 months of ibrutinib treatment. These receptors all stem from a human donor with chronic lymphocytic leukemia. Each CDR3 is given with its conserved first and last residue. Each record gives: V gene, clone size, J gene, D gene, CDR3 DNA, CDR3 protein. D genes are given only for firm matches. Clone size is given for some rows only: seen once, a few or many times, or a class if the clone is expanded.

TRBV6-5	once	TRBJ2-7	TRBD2	TGTGCCAGCAGTTACGGGACTAGCGGGAGTAAGCACGAGCAGTACTTC	CASSYGTSGSKHEQYF
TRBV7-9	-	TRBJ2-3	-	TGTGCCAGCAGCTCAGAGGATACGCAGTATTTT	CASSSEDTQYF
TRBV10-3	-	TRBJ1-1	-	TGTGCCATCAGTGAGTCGAATTCAGCGGGTCCCGCCAGGAACACTGAAGCTTTCTTT	CAISESNSAGPARNTEAFF
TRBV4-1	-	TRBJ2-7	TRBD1	TGCGCCAGCAGCCAACGGACAGGGGACAACTACGAGCAGTACTTC	CASSQRTGDNYEQYF
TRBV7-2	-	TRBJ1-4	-	TGTGCCAGCAGTTTCCTCAATGAAAAACTGTTTTTT	CASSFLNEKLFF
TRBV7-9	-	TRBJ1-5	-	TGTGCCAGCAGCTCCCGGACGGATCAGCCCCAGCATTTT	CASSSRTDQPQHF
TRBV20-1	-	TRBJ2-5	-	TGCAGTGCTAGCCTGCGGGAGACCCAGTACTTC	CSASLRETQYF
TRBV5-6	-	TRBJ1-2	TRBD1	TGTGCCAGCAGCTTGGAGGGAGTGACAGGGGTAAACTATGGCTACACCTTC	CASSLEGVTGVNYGYTF
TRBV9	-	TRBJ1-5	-	TGTGCCAGCAGCGTAGGGCGTAGCAATCAGCCCCAGCATTTT	CASSVGRSNQPQHF
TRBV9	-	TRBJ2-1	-	TGTGCCAGCAGCGTTATCCCTTCGAGGGGAAATGAGCAGTTCTTC	CASSVIPSRGNEQFF
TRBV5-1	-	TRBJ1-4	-	TGCGCCAGCAGCTTGTCGACAGGTGGGAATGAAAAACTGTTTTTT	CASSLSTGGNEKLFF
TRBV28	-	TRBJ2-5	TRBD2	TGTGCCAGCAGTCCCTTCGGACTAGCGGGAGGGCCGAAGACCCAGTACTTC	CASSPFGLAGGPKTQYF
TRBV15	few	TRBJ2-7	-	TGTGCCACCATGGGGCTCAACTACGAGCAGTACTTC	CATMGLNYEQYF
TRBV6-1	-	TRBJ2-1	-	TGTGCCAGCAGTGGGGACTGGTACAATGAGCAGTTCTTC	CASSGDWYNEQFF
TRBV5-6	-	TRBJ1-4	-	TGTGCCAGCAGCTTGATGGCAACTAATGAAAAACTGTTTTTT	CASSLMATNEKLFF
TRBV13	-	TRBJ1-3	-	TGTGCCAGCAGCTTAGGTCAGATAGGAAACACCATATATTTT	CASSLGQIGNTIYF
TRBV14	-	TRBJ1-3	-	TGTGCCAGCAGCCAAAGAAACACCATATATTTT	CASSQRNTIYF
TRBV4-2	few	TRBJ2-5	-	TGTGCCAGCAGCCAAGGCAGCGGGCGACTCCAAGAGACCCAGTACTTC	CASSQGSGRLQETQYF
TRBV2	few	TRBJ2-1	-	TGTGCCAGCAGTGAAAGTGACCGAGGGCAGTTCTTC	CASSESDRGQFF
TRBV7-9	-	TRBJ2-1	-	TGTGCCAGCAGCTCTGGGTCGGGGTCTTCGAGGTTCTTC	CASSSGSGSSRFF
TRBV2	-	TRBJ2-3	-	TGTGCCAGCAGCCCGGAGTCCGGTACGCAGTATTTT	CASSPESGTQYF
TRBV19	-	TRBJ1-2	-	TGTGCCAGTAGTGTCCCCCGGGCGACCTATGGCTACACCTTC	CASSVPRATYGYTF
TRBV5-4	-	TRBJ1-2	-	TGTGCCAGCCCCACCCAGGGCCTCGATCTGTATGGCTACACCTTC	CASPTQGLDLYGYTF
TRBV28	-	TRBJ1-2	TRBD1	TGTGCCAGCTGGGAAGAGGACAGGGGGAACTATGGCTACACCTTC	CASWEEDRGNYGYTF
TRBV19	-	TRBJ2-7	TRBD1	TGTGCCAGTAGTATAAAACAGGGGAGCGAGCAGTACTTC	CASSIKQGSEQYF
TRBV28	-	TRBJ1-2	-	TGTGCCATCATGGGAAGGGGGGGTATGGGCAAAAACGGCGTATATGGCTACACCTTC	CAIMGRGGMGKNGVYGYTF
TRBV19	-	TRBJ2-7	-	TGTGCCACCTCTGACAGATACGAGCAGTACTTC	CATSDRYEQYF
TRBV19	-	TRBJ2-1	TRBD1	TGTGCCAGTAGTATACGAGGACAGGGTGGAGAGCAGTTCTTC	CASSIRGQGGEQFF
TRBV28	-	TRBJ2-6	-	TGTGCCAGCAGCCCCCAGGCTGGGGCCAACGTCCTGACTTTC	CASSPQAGANVLTF
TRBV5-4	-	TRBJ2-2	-	TGTGCCAGCAGCTCGGGACTTCCCGGGACCGGGGAGCTGTTTTTT	CASSSGLPGTGELFF
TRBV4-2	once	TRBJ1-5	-	TGTGCCAGCAGCCAAGAAGCGGGAGGAAATAGCAATCAGCCCCAGCATTTT	CASSQEAGGNSNQPQHF
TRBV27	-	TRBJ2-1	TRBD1	TGTGCCAGCAGTTTTTCGGGACAGCCATACAATGAGCAGTTCTTC	CASSFSGQPYNEQFF
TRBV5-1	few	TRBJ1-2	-	TGCGCCAGCAGCATCGCCTCTCGCAGGCCCTATGGCTACACCTTC	CASSIASRRPYGYTF
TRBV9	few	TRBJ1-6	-	TGTGCCAGCAGCGTAGACGCGGTGGGGTCACCCCTCCACTTT	CASSVDAVGSPLHF
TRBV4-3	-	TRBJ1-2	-	TGCGCCAGCAGCCAAGCCATTGGGGGCAGTCTGTACTATGGCTACACCTTC	CASSQAIGGSLYYGYTF
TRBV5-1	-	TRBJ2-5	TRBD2	TGCGCCAGCAGCTTTTTAGACGGGGGGAATAGAGAAGGAGAGACCCAGTACTTC	CASSFLDGGNREGETQYF
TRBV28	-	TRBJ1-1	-	TGTGCCAGCAGACCGACAGGTGAAGCTTTCTTT	CASRPTGEAFF
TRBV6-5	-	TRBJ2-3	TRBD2	TGTGCCAGCAGCTGGGGGGGTAGCACAGATACGCAGTATTTT	CASSWGGSTDTQYF
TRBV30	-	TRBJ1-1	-	TGTGCCTGGAGGGAAGGCATGAACACTGAAGCTTTCTTT	CAWREGMNTEAFF
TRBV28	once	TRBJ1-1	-	TGTGCCAGCAGTCCTAGCCTTCTTCGAGCTTTCTTT	CASSPSLLRAFF
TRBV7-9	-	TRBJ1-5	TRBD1	TGTGCCAGCAGCCATCAGGGGGCGGGGGGGCGCAATCAGCCCCAGCATTTT	CASSHQGAGGRNQPQHF
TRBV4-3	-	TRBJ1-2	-	TGCGCCAGCAGCCAGAGTCCGGGGAATGGCTACACCTTC	CASSQSPGNGYTF
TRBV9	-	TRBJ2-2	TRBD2	TGTGCCAGCAGCGTAGCTCCGACTAGCGGGGGCCGGGAGCTGTTTTTT	CASSVAPTSGGRELFF